This is a list of T cell receptor beta chains from one sample in a study of blood T cell repertoires in COVID-19. This table comes from immunoSEQ multiplex PCR, and its TCRdb copy is limited to in-frame clones, with some not included. Of roughly 53,000 clones detected, just over 90% appear once; the ten largest clones hold 8.4%. Sequenced sample: peripheral blood. The receptors come from a woman in her thirties or forties with active COVID-19. Both conserved end residues are part of each CDR3. The D gene is left open where the match is weak. Size tells how often a clone was seen (once, few, many) or the class of an expanded clone, and some rows leave it out.

NA NA TRBJ2-1 TRBV29-1 TGCAGCGTAGGACACTATAACACGGAGCAGTTCTTC CSVGHYNTEQFF
NA NA TRBJ1-3 TRBV5-1 TGCGCCAGCAGCTCCGGGTCGGGGGCTGGAAACACCATATATTTT CASSSGSGAGNTIYF
NA TRBD1 TRBJ1-1 TRBV7-9 TGTGCCAGCGTCAGATCGACAGGGGGCACTGAAGCTTTCTTT CASVRSTGGTEAFF
NA NA TRBJ2-2 TRBV6-5 TGTGCCAGCAGTTACTCGGGGGGAAGGTCGACCGGGGAGCTGTTTTTT CASSYSGGRSTGELFF
NA NA TRBJ2-7 TRBV7-2 TGTGCCAGCAGCCCTGCCCGCGGGGTAGGCGAGCAGTACTTC CASSPARGVGEQYF
NA NA TRBJ1-1 TRBV4-1 TGCGCCAGCAGCCAAGAAGGAGGGCTTCAGACTGAAGCTTTCTTT CASSQEGGLQTEAFF
NA TRBD1 TRBJ2-7 TRBV5-5 TGTGCCAGCAGCTTGGAAAGGGGACAGTTATACGAGCAGTACTTC CASSLERGQLYEQYF
NA NA TRBJ1-6 TRBV27 TGTGCCAGCGGAGGGATAGCCTATAATTCACCCCTCCACTTT CASGGIAYNSPLHF
once TRBD2 TRBJ2-1 TRBV9 TGTGCCAGCAGCGTAGGCCCGGGACTAGGTGGGGTGGAGCAGTTCTTC CASSVGPGLGGVEQFF
NA NA TRBJ1-6 TRBV4-1 TGCGCCAGCAGCCAAACTATACGGGTAGTAGATTCACCCCTCCACTTT CASSQTIRVVDSPLHF
NA NA TRBJ1-2 TRBV7-2 TGTGCCAGCAGCCGGGACATAGCTAACTATGGCTACACCTTC CASSRDIANYGYTF
NA TRBD1 TRBJ2-7 TRBV13 TGTGCCAGCAGCCGCTGGGGGACAGGGAGGTACGAGCAGTACTTC CASSRWGTGRYEQYF
once NA TRBJ2-3 TRBV7-2 TGTGCCAGCACCAAAACAGATACGCAGTATTTT CASTKTDTQYF
once NA TRBJ1-1 TRBV5-1 TGCGCCAGCAGCTTGGGCGACAGAGAAAACACTGAAGCTTTCTTT CASSLGDRENTEAFF
NA TRBD1 TRBJ2-7 TRBV7-9 TGTGCCAGCAGCAATACAGGGGGCTACGAGCAGTACTTC CASSNTGGYEQYF
NA TRBD1 TRBJ1-1 TRBV10-3 TGTGCCATCAGTGAGTCAGGGCCGAACAGGGGTGGCACTGAAGCTTTCTTT CAISESGPNRGGTEAFF
NA TRBD1 TRBJ2-7 TRBV5-6 TGTGCCAGCAGCCACGGGACAGGGGGAGTAGGTTACGAGCAGTACTTC CASSHGTGGVGYEQYF
NA TRBD1 TRBJ2-7 TRBV5-1 TGCGCCAGCAGCATCGGACAGGCCGCCTACGAGCAGTACTTC CASSIGQAAYEQYF
NA TRBD2 TRBJ2-7 TRBV6-2/TRBV6-3 TGTGCCAGCAGTCTAGCGGGGGACTACGAGCAGTACTTC CASSLAGDYEQYF
few NA TRBJ1-6 TRBV6-6 TGTGCCAGCAGTTTATCCGGGCCCCTCCACTTT CASSLSGPLHF
NA NA TRBJ1-4 TRBV20-1 TGCAGTGCTAGTTTCCGAGCCTCGAATGAAAAACTGTTTTTT CSASFRASNEKLFF
NA TRBD2 TRBJ2-1 TRBV3-1/TRBV3-2 TGTGCCAGCAGCCGACCGGGACTAGCCGATCAGTTCTTC CASSRPGLADQFF
NA NA TRBJ1-2 TRBV11-2 TGTGCCAGCAGCTTAGATACAGTTGGGGTGGCGGGTCGCGCGGGCTACACCTTC CASSLDTVGVAGRAGYTF
NA NA TRBJ2-7 TRBV5-1 TGCGCCAGCAGCTACGAGACTACTAGGCCCCTCGAGCAGTACTTC CASSYETTRPLEQYF
NA NA TRBJ2-4 TRBV9 TGTGCCAGCAGCCCCCGGACAGACGGAAACATTCAGTACTTC CASSPRTDGNIQYF
once NA TRBJ2-7 TRBV6-1 TGTGCCAGCAGTGAAGGCGGAGACTCCTACGAGCAGTACTTC CASSEGGDSYEQYF
NA NA TRBJ2-3 TRBV7-9 TGTGCCAGCAGCTTAGAGGGCAGGGCCACAGATACGCAGTATTTT CASSLEGRATDTQYF
NA NA TRBJ2-7 TRBV4-3 TGCGCCAGCAGCCAAGTGACAGGCTCCGGCTACGAGCAGTACTTC CASSQVTGSGYEQYF
NA TRBD2 TRBJ2-1 TRBV5-5 TGTGCCAGCAGCTTAACTAGCGGGGGGGACAATGAGCAGTTCTTC CASSLTSGGDNEQFF
NA TRBD2 TRBJ2-3 TRBV19 TGTGCCAGTAGTCTGGGACTAGCGGGGGGAGATACCCAGTATTTT CASSLGLAGGDTQYF
NA NA TRBJ1-1 TRBV5-1 TGCGCCAGCAGGGCGGTGGGGGCGACTGAAGCTTTCTTT CASRAVGATEAFF
NA NA TRBJ2-7 TRBV28 TGTGCCAGCAGTGAAACAGGTCCCTCCGGAGCCGAGCAGTACTTC CASSETGPSGAEQYF
NA NA TRBJ2-3 TRBV7-2 TGTGCCAGCAGCGCGGCGTCTCGCACAGATACGCAGTATTTT CASSAASRTDTQYF
NA TRBD2 TRBJ2-5 TRBV5-4 TGTGCCAGCAGCCCAACTAGCGGCTACTTCCAAGAGACCCAGTACTTC CASSPTSGYFQETQYF
NA NA TRBJ1-4 TRBV7-2 TGTGCCAGCAGCTTAGCGTCGCGGGGGGAAAAACTGTTTTTT CASSLASRGEKLFF
NA NA TRBJ2-1 TRBV29-1 TGCAGCGTTACCATGACAGACGCGGCCTACAATGAGCAGTTCTTC CSVTMTDAAYNEQFF
NA NA TRBJ2-7 TRBV19 TGTGCCAGTAGTGCACAGGGGGGGTACGAGCAGTACTTC CASSAQGGYEQYF
NA NA TRBJ2-2 TRBV25-1 TGTGCCAGCAGGCGGGATTTCCTGGGCGGGGAGCTGTTTTTT CASRRDFLGGELFF
few TRBD1 TRBJ1-2 TRBV4-2 TGTGCCAGCAGCCGGCAGGGGACAGGGGGTGGCTACACCTTC CASSRQGTGGGYTF
NA NA TRBJ1-5 TRBV3-1/TRBV3-2 TGTGCCAGCAGCCAAGACAGGGATGGTTCTCGGCAAAGCAATCAGCCCCAGCATTTT CASSQDRDGSRQSNQPQHF
NA NA TRBJ1-2 TRBV25-1 TGTGCCAGCAGTCCCTCCTTGGAGGCCTATGGCTACACCTTC CASSPSLEAYGYTF
NA NA TRBJ2-7 TRBV6-6 TGTGCCAGCAGTACCGCGGGTTTGATGGAGTACTTC CASSTAGLMEYF
NA NA TRBJ1-1 TRBV3-1/TRBV3-2 TGTGCCAGCAGCGTTAGCTCCGGGACACTTAACACTGAAGCTTTCTTT CASSVSSGTLNTEAFF
NA TRBD1 TRBJ1-1 TRBV6-5 TGTGCCAGCAGCCACAGGGGGCGCGAGACTGAAGCTTTCTTT CASSHRGRETEAFF
NA NA TRBJ2-6 TRBV5-1 TGCGCCAGCAGCTTGGCCGGGGGGCCTATCCTTACCTCTGGGGCCAACGTCCTGACTTTC CASSLAGGPILTSGANVLTF
NA TRBD1 TRBJ1-6 TRBV27 TGTGCCAGCAGTTACAGGGGGAGGTCTTCACCCCTCCACTTT CASSYRGRSSPLHF
NA NA TRBJ1-2 TRBV10-3 TGTGCCATCAGTGAGGCCCAGGGCTTAAGCGGCTACACCTTC CAISEAQGLSGYTF
NA TRBD1 TRBJ2-7 TRBV20-1 TGCAGTGCTAGTGGCTCCGGGACAGGGTTCTACGAGCAGTACTTC CSASGSGTGFYEQYF
NA TRBD1 TRBJ1-1 TRBV11-3 TGTGCCAGCAGCCCAGGACAGGGGACCACAAAGAGGCCACCCGGTGAAGCTTTCTTT CASSPGQGTTKRPPGEAFF
NA TRBD2 TRBJ2-7 TRBV5-4 TGTGCCAGCAGCTCAGCGGGGCGGTCCTACGAGCAGTACTTC CASSSAGRSYEQYF
NA NA TRBJ2-2 TRBV18 TGTGCCAGCTCACCACGAGTTGGGGAGTACACCGGTGGGGAGCTGTTTTTT CASSPRVGEYTGGELFF
NA TRBD1 TRBJ1-6 TRBV6-1 TGTGCCAGCAGTGAACAAGTTCAGGGGGCTTCACCCCTCCACTTT CASSEQVQGASPLHF
NA NA TRBJ1-1 TRBV3-1/TRBV3-2 TGTGCCAGCACAGGGGATCCGGGGGGCACTGAAGCTTTCTTT CASTGDPGGTEAFF
NA TRBD1 TRBJ2-7 TRBV6-2/TRBV6-3 TGTGCCAGCAGTTACTCGACGAGGGGACAGGGGGGAATCTACGAGCAGTACTTC CASSYSTRGQGGIYEQYF